Following are 27 T cell receptor beta chains from one sample sequenced in a study of cytotoxic CD8 clonotypes in ibrutinib-treated CLL. Some clones are missing from TCRdb's copy, which holds only in-frame ones; the method was immunoSEQ multiplex PCR. The sample carries around 70,000 clones, more than 75% recorded once. The specimen comprised PBMCs, sampled at disease progression, from a patient treated with ibrutinib. Every receptor here comes from a human donor with chronic lymphocytic leukemia.

Only a few counts were recorded for this clone. CDR3 region: CASTGGWHGYTF. CDR3 coding DNA: TGTGCCAGCACAGGGGGTTGGCATGGCTACACCTTC. The chain recombines TRBV6-5 with TRBJ1-2; 7 bases fit TRBD1. The V gene end was trimmed by 7 bases and the J gene end by 6 bases; junction bases not matched to a gene: 5. Germline V gene sequence: CDR1 MNHEY, CDR2 SVGAGI. The CDR3 has 12 residues.

This clone has just a few counts. The rearrangement links TRBV10-2 to TRBJ2-5; 8 bases match TRBD1. Trimming took 2 bases from V and 3 from J; bases not matched to a gene: 11. CDR1 WSHSY and CDR2 SAAADI come from the germline V gene. This CDR3 region has 17 residues. CDR3 amino acids: CASSEGTGAASEETQYF. For the CDR3, the DNA is TGCGCCAGCAGTGAGGGGACAGGAGCCGCTTCTGAAGAGACCCAGTACTTC.

In its sample, this clone was seen a few times. The rearrangement links TRBV18 to TRBJ2-1; no firm D call. Trimming cost V 0 bases and J 5 bases, with 11 bases left between them. The CDR3 has 15 residues. Germline V gives CDR1 KGHSH, CDR2 LQKENI. The CDR3 spells CASSPPDGVNNEQFF. CDR3 coding DNA: TGTGCCAGCTCACCACCCGATGGGGTCAACAATGAGCAGTTCTTC. Complete variable domain (other parts from reference TRBV18 and TRBJ2-1): NAGVMQNPRHLVRRRGQEARLRCSPMKGHSHVYWYRQLPEEGLKFMVYLQKENIIDESGMPKERFSAEFPKEGPSILRIQQVVRGDSAAYFCASSPPDGVNNEQFFGPGTRLTVL.

In this sample, this clone is medium-sized. V is TRBV7-6 and J is TRBJ2-7, with 8 bases lining up with TRBD2. The germline CDR1 and CDR2 sequences are SGHVS and FNYEAQ. J gave up 0 bases and V 2 bases, and 0 bases lay outside the gene matches. This CDR3 spans 14 amino acids. The CDR3 protein is CASSLSGSSYEQYF. In DNA, the CDR3 is TGTGCCAGCAGCTTAAGCGGGAGCTCCTACGAGCAGTACTTC.

The J gene is TRBJ2-3, the V gene TRBV15, with TRBD2 as a possible D gene (7 bases). This CDR3 spans 14 amino acids. The germline V gene has CDR1 LNHNV and CDR2 YYDKDF (reference sequence). Deletions cut 8 bases from V and 5 bases from J, with 17 bases between. The CDR3, as DNA: TGTGCCACCCGCTGGGGGGGCCGTGGAGATACGCAGTATTTT. Amino acid sequence: CATRWGGRGDTQYF. Supplemented by reference TRBV15 and TRBJ2-3, the full variable domain reads DAMVIQNPRYQVTQFGKPVTLSCSQTLNHNVMYWYQQKSSQAPKLLFHYYDKDFNNEADTPDNFQSRRPNTSFCFLDIRSPGLGDTAMYLCATRWGGRGDTQYFGPGTRLTVL.

The chain is built from TRBV14 and TRBJ2-5; tentative D call: TRBD1 (6 bases). Germline V gene lookup returns CDR1 SGHDN and CDR2 FVKESK. The V end was cut by 3 bases, the J end by 13 bases, with 18 bases between. The CDR3 sequence is 13 residues long. The CDR3 DNA reads TGTGCCAGCAGCCACTCTAGCACAGGGAACGGGTACTTC. This translates into CASSHSSTGNGYF.

This clone was counted once. V usage is TRBV9 and J usage is TRBJ1-4; maybe TRBD1 (5 bases). CDR3 length: 16 amino acids. V lost 0 bases and J 7 bases, leaving 16 bases between the germline ends. Germline CDR1 and CDR2: SGDLS and YYNGEE. Here the CDR3 reads CASSVGGLTAVEKLFF. In DNA form, the CDR3 reads TGTGCCAGCAGCGTAGGGGGACTAACGGCGGTTGAAAAACTGTTTTTT.

This rearrangement joins TRBV20-1 to TRBJ2-3; D not certain. V was clipped by 6 bases and J by 5 bases, with 9 bases between them. Germline lookup yields CDR1 DFQATT and CDR2 SNEGSKA (reference sequence). There are 11 residues in the CDR3. This CDR3 is CSAPVGDTQYF. Written as DNA, the CDR3 is TGCAGTGCCCCCGTTGGAGATACGCAGTATTTT.

This clone occurred a few times. V usage is TRBV18 and J usage is TRBJ1-1, with no clear D. Between the trimmed V and J ends, which lost 4 bases and 1 base, there was a span of 7 bases. The CDR3 consists of 13 residues. Germline CDR1 KGHSH, CDR2 LQKENI. This chain's CDR3 is CASSQGRNTEAFF. CDR3 coding DNA: TGTGCCAGCTCACAAGGACGGAACACTGAAGCTTTCTTT.

The genes are TRBV6-6 and TRBJ2-7; D call uncertain. The ends were cut back, 7 bases at V and 2 bases at J, with 6 bases in the middle. CDR1 MNHNY and CDR2 SVGAGI come from the germline V gene (reference sequence). The CDR3 spans 11 residues. In DNA form, the CDR3 reads TGTGCCAGCACCACTGCCTACGAGCAGTACTTC. This codes for CASTTAYEQYF.

The chain joins TRBV5-1 to TRBJ1-2; the D gene is possibly TRBD1 (6 bases). Trimming cost V 0 bases and J 2 bases, with 8 bases left between them. CDR1 SGHRS and CDR2 YFSETQ come from the germline V gene. The CDR3 is 14 amino acids. CDR3 region: CASSLARGNYGYTF. In DNA form, the CDR3 reads TGCGCCAGCAGCTTGGCCAGGGGAAACTATGGCTACACCTTC.

This chain connects TRBV5-1 to TRBJ1-5; a possible D gene is TRBD1 (5 bases). The CDR3 length is 19 residues. V was pared by 1 base and J by 6 bases, with 26 bases between. Germline CDR1 SGHRS, CDR2 YFSETQ. For the CDR3, the DNA is TGCGCCAGCAGCTTGATCAAGTCATCGGGGCTCGGAGCTGGTCAGCCCCAGCATTTT. This gives the protein CASSLIKSSGLGAGQPQHF.

This clone was seen more than once but under ten times. The CDR3 coding sequence is TGTGCCAGCAGTCCAGGGGTAAAACTGTTTTTT. This translates into CASSPGVKLFF. This chain connects TRBV2 to TRBJ1-4; D possibly corresponds to TRBD1 (6 bases). This CDR3 comprises 11 residues. Germline V gene lookup returns CDR1 SNHLY and CDR2 FYNNEI. The V end was cut by 5 bases, the J end by 10 bases, with 8 bases between.

The genes are TRBV30 and TRBJ1-1, with D unresolved. V was pared by 0 bases and J by 3 bases, with 8 bases between. CDR3 size: 13 residues. The germline V gene has CDR1 GTSNPN and CDR2 SVGIG (reference sequence). The CDR3 protein is CAWSVLGYTEAFF. CDR3 in DNA: TGTGCCTGGAGTGTACTGGGTTACACTGAAGCTTTCTTT.

This clone appeared a few times. The chain uses TRBV30 and TRBJ1-1; D gene uncertain. CDR1 and CDR2 (germline): GTSNPN, SVGIG (reference sequence). V lost 0 bases and J lost 0, with 5 bases in between. The CDR3 extends over 13 amino acids. The CDR3 DNA follows: TGTGCCTGGAGTGTAAGGCTGAACACTGAAGCTTTCTTT. Protein product: CAWSVRLNTEAFF.

This sequence joins TRBV30 and TRBJ1-2; D unresolved. The germline gives CDR1 GTSNPN, CDR2 SVGIG (reference sequence). This CDR3 is built from 12 residues. V lost 8 bases to trimming and J lost 3 bases, with 13 bases between them. The CDR3 spells CAGPRTDYGYTF. In nucleotides, the CDR3 is TGTGCCGGTCCCCGGACCGACTATGGCTACACCTTC.

As for this clone: The junction does not match germline at one end; this may be a read error. The chain uses TRBV18 and TRBJ2-1; possible D gene TRBD2, 5 bases. The length of the CDR3 is 13 residues. The germline V gene has CDR1 KGHSH and CDR2 LQKENI. CDR3 amino acids: CASSPLSGDEQFF. The CDR3 DNA sequence: TGTGCCAGCTCGCCACTTTCCGGGGATGAGCAGTTCTTC.

The chain is built from TRBV10-3 and TRBJ2-7, with D tentatively TRBD1 or TRBD2 (6 bases each). CDR1 and CDR2 from the germline V gene are ENHRY and SYGVKD. V gave up 10 bases and J gave up 3 bases, with 16 bases separating them. CDR3 length: 13 amino acids. CDR3 protein: CATGGTLGYEQYF. In DNA form, the CDR3 reads TGTGCCACCGGCGGGACATTGGGCTACGAGCAGTACTTC.

This chain connects TRBV27 to TRBJ2-7, with 8 bases lining up with TRBD2. The CDR3 is made up of 17 amino acids. The V gene end was trimmed by 2 bases and the J gene end by 3 bases; junction bases not matched to a gene: 12. The germline gives CDR1 MNHEY, CDR2 SMNVEV (reference sequence). The CDR3 here is CASSLSGSGARRYEQYF. CDR3 sequence (DNA): TGTGCCAGCAGTTTAAGTGGTAGCGGGGCCCGTCGCTACGAGCAGTACTTC.

This chain uses TRBV5-1 with TRBJ1-2, with 7 bases fitting TRBD1. Germline CDR1 SGHRS, CDR2 YFSETQ. This CDR3 is 15 amino acids long. The V gene end was trimmed by 4 bases and the J gene end by 5 bases; junction bases not matched to a gene: 11. CDR3 region: CASSRESGGRYGYTF. DNA of the CDR3: TGCGCCAGCAGCAGGGAGTCAGGGGGTCGGTATGGCTACACCTTC.

The rearrangement uses TRBV5-1 and TRBJ1-4; no reliable D call. The V and J ends lost 0 bases and 5 bases respectively, with 5 bases between them. The length of the CDR3 is 13 residues. Germline CDR1 reads SGHRS; CDR2 reads YFSETQ. CDR3 in amino acids: CASSLGRNEKLFF. For the CDR3, the DNA is TGCGCCAGCAGCTTGGGCAGGAATGAAAAACTGTTTTTT.

The V and J genes are TRBV10-3 and TRBJ1-5, with no clear D. In germline, CDR1 is ENHRY, CDR2 SYGVKD. Trimming shortened V by 4 bases and J by 5 bases, and 9 bases separated the two germline ends. The CDR3 spans 13 residues. The chain's CDR3 is CAISGEQDQPQHF. CDR3 sequence (DNA): TGTGCCATCAGTGGGGAGCAAGATCAGCCCCAGCATTTT.

V gene TRBV6-1 combines with J gene TRBJ1-5; D gene uncertain. Trimming took 2 bases from V and 4 from J, leaving 18 bases between them. Per germline, CDR1 MNHNS and CDR2 SASEGT. The CDR3 loop spans 17 amino acids. The CDR3 protein is CASSEFPWRNGNQPQHF. The DNA of the CDR3 is TGTGCCAGCAGTGAATTTCCCTGGAGGAATGGGAATCAGCCCCAGCATTTT.

This rearrangement joins TRBV5-6 to TRBJ1-1, with a possible D match to TRBD1 (5 bases). Germline assignment: CDR1 SGHDT and CDR2 YYEEEE. This CDR3 is 14 amino acids long. Trimming shortened V by 0 bases and J by 4 bases, and 10 bases separated the two germline ends. The CDR3 loop is CASSLVGVGTEAFF. Written as DNA, the CDR3 is TGTGCCAGCAGCTTGGTAGGGGTAGGCACTGAAGCTTTCTTT.

V gene TRBV6-1 combines with J gene TRBJ2-3, with D possibly TRBD2 on 5 matching bases. The CDR3 covers 16 residues. Germline lookup yields CDR1 MNHNS and CDR2 SASEGT. Trimming pared 4 bases from V and 5 bases from J, leaving 19 bases between. The CDR3 reads CASSAQLGSGEDTQYF. The CDR3 DNA follows: TGTGCCAGCAGTGCCCAACTAGGTTCAGGTGAAGATACGCAGTATTTT.

The chain couples TRBV5-1 to TRBJ2-1, with 7 bases fitting TRBD2. This CDR3 has 15 amino acids. Germline CDR1 is SGHRS and CDR2 is YFSETQ. With 3 bases clipped from V and 0 bases from J, the junction kept 3 bases outside the gene matches. The CDR3 nucleotides are TGCGCCAGCAGCTCAGCGGGAAGCTCCTACAATGAGCAGTTCTTC. It is translated as CASSSAGSSYNEQFF.

V is TRBV4-2 and J is TRBJ2-1, with 7 positions matching TRBD2. V gave up 0 bases and J gave up 4 bases; unmatched junction bases: 3. The CDR3 has 15 residues. Looked up from germline, CDR1 is LGHNA and CDR2 is YNFKEQ. Written as DNA, the CDR3 is TGTGCCAGCAGCCAAGATCCAGCGGGGTACAATGAGCAGTTCTTC. Its translation: CASSQDPAGYNEQFF.